The 28 T cell receptor beta chains given below trace back to one sample, sequenced in a study of T-cell reconstitution after alpha-beta-depleted transplantation in children. Unique molecular identifiers were incorporated during preparation of the TCRbeta library. TCRdb reanalysed the PCR reads using MiXCR and keeps one entry per CDR3 protein. The table includes 500,000 to 650,000 distinct CDR3 sequences, around 10% detected once. Sequenced here: PBMCs, mostly from graft donor cells, sampled 180 days after TCRalphabeta/CD19-depleted stem cell transplant. These receptors all stem from a female patient aged 2-9 years who had a stem cell transplant for aplastic anemia, so the T cells may come from the graft donor.

The chain has TRBV12-5 and TRBJ2-1, with TRBD2 matching over 8 bases. Looked up from germline, CDR1 is LGHNT and CDR2 is FRNRAP. The CDR3 extends over 17 amino acids. J lost 2 bases, V lost 3 bases, and 9 bases had no gene match. Written as DNA, the CDR3 is TGTGCTAGTGGTTTTAGGGGCGGGAGGAGGGCCTACAATGAGCAGTTCTTC. Translated: CASGFRGGRRAYNEQFF.

The chain links TRBV12-3 or TRBV12-4 to TRBJ1-2; maybe TRBD1 (6 bases). V lost 8 bases and J lost 8, with 24 bases in between. This CDR3 has 15 amino acids. CDR3 sequence reads: CASEMAGALFNGYTF. CDR3 DNA: TGTGCCAGCGAAATGGCGGGGGCCCTCTTTAACGGCTACACCTTC.

This clonotype has a single count. This sequence joins TRBV9 and TRBJ2-1; D assignment may be TRBD1 or TRBD2 (6 bases each). CDR1 and CDR2 (germline): SGDLS, YYNGEE. V lost 0 bases and J 7 bases, leaving 20 bases between the germline ends. The CDR3 loop spans 17 amino acids. The CDR3 DNA reads TGTGCCAGCAGCGTAGGGTCCCAGGGCAGGAGGGGGAATGAGCAGTTCTTC. Protein: CASSVGSQGRRGNEQFF.

The sample holds a few counts of this clonotype. The chain links TRBV28 to TRBJ2-3; TRBD1 agrees at 7 bases. V gave up 4 bases and J gave up 2 bases; unmatched junction bases: 9. The CDR3 consists of 16 residues. The germline gives CDR1 MDHEN, CDR2 SYDVKM. The CDR3 coding sequence is TGTGCCAGCAGTTCCCTGACAGGGATCAACACAGATACGCAGTATTTT. Translation: CASSSLTGINTDTQYF. The full variable domain, completed using reference TRBV28 and TRBJ2-3, is DVKVTQSSRYLVKRTGEKVFLECVQDMDHENMFWYRQDPGLGLRLIYFSYDVKMKEKGDIPEGYSVSREKKERFSLILESASTNQTSMYLCASSSLTGINTDTQYFGPGTRLTVL.

CDR3 sequence reads: CATSRDRTSYEQYF. CDR3 nucleotides: TGTGCCACCAGCAGAGATAGGACTTCCTACGAGCAGTACTTC. The chain combines TRBV15 with TRBJ2-7, with TRBD2 as a possible D gene (5 bases). The CDR3 is made up of 14 amino acids. Trimming removed 0 bases from V and 1 base from J, with 7 bases in between. From germline, CDR1 is LNHNV and CDR2 YYDKDF (reference sequence).

This clonotype was seen ten or more times. CDR3 loop: CSVEDRGGLNTEAFF. Here the CDR3 DNA reads TGCAGCGTTGAAGATCGCGGAGGTCTGAACACTGAAGCTTTCTTT. The rearrangement links TRBV29-1 to TRBJ1-1; D gene uncertain. Trimming shortened V by 0 bases and J by 0 bases, and 11 bases separated the two germline ends. The CDR3 has 15 residues. In germline, CDR1 is SQVTM, CDR2 ANQGSEA.

This clonotype has ten or more counts. J is TRBJ2-7 and V is TRBV20-1; D call uncertain. CDR1 is DFQATT, CDR2 SNEGSKA, per germline (reference sequence). V was clipped by 6 bases and J by 2 bases, with 14 bases between them. This CDR3 region has 13 residues. The CDR3 coding sequence is TGCAGTGCCTTCCGTCATCCGCCCTACGAGCAGTACTTC. Amino acids: CSAFRHPPYEQYF.

The rearrangement links TRBV24-1 to TRBJ2-1; D is uncertain. CDR1 and CDR2 from the germline V gene are KGHDR and SFDVKD. V dropped 1 base and J dropped 5 bases, with 5 bases sitting between them. The CDR3 sequence is 13 residues long. The CDR3 nucleotides are TGTGCCACCAGTGATTTTTTCCACAATGAGCAGTTCTTC. This translates into CATSDFFHNEQFF.

The rearrangement links TRBV27 to TRBJ2-1; D is ambiguous. The CDR3 runs to 15 residues. Germline-derived CDR1 and CDR2 are MNHEY and SMNVEV (reference sequence). V gave up 2 bases and J gave up 7 bases, with 15 bases separating them. CDR3 protein: CASSLVGLYGNEQFF. In nucleotides, the CDR3 is TGTGCCAGCAGTTTAGTGGGCCTGTACGGGAATGAGCAGTTCTTC.

In its sample, this clonotype was seen many times. This chain connects TRBV4-3 to TRBJ2-1; 11 positions match TRBD2. There are 17 residues in the CDR3. V was pared by 0 bases and J by 6 bases, with 7 bases of the junction left unmatched. The V gene's germline CDR1 is LGHNA and CDR2 YSLEER. In DNA, the CDR3 is TGCGCCAGCAGCCAAGATCTGTCTAGCGGGAGGAGCAATGAGCAGTTCTTC. Protein product: CASSQDLSSGRSNEQFF.

Only a few counts were recorded for this clonotype. The gene calls are TRBV15 and TRBJ2-5, with D tentatively TRBD1 (6 bases). V lost 6 bases, J lost 5 bases, and 22 bases lay in between. CDR3 length equals 16 residues. Germline assignment: CDR1 LNHNV and CDR2 YYDKDF (reference sequence). The CDR3 coding sequence is TGTGCCACCAGTAACTATGGACAGTTCTCGTCGGAGACCCAGTACTTC. Translation gives CATSNYGQFSSETQYF.

The rearrangement links TRBV4-1 to TRBJ1-3; D ambiguous. The V gene's germline CDR1 is MGHRA and CDR2 YSYEKL. The V gene lost 3 bases and the J gene lost 4 bases, with 10 bases spanning the gap. The CDR3 is made up of 14 amino acids. CDR3 sequence reads: CASSHPFEGNTIYF. CDR3 sequence (DNA): TGCGCCAGCAGCCACCCATTCGAGGGAAACACCATATATTTT.

In DNA form, the CDR3 reads TGTGCCAGCAGCGTAGATCTGGAGGGGACAGTCCAAGAGACCCAGTACTTC. Translation: CASSVDLEGTVQETQYF. The V and J genes are TRBV9 and TRBJ2-5; maybe TRBD1 (7 bases). The CDR3 is made up of 17 amino acids. CDR1 is SGDLS and CDR2 is YYNGEE in the germline V gene. Trimming pared 0 bases from V and 1 base from J, leaving 16 bases between. Using reference TRBV9 and TRBJ2-5 for the parts outside the CDR3, the full variable domain is DSGVTQTPKHLITATGQRVTLRCSPRSGDLSVYWYQQSLDQGLQFLIQYYNGEERAKGNILERFSAQQFPDLHSELNLSSLELGDSALYFCASSVDLEGTVQETQYFGPGTRLLVL.

This sequence joins TRBV5-1 and TRBJ1-1; 7 positions match TRBD1. Germline lookup yields CDR1 SGHRS and CDR2 YFSETQ. The length of the CDR3 is 14 residues. V lost 2 bases and J lost 4; bases outside the gene matches: 5. CDR3 bases: TGCGCCAGCAGCTTCTGGGACAGCCTCACTGAAGCTTTCTTT. Residues: CASSFWDSLTEAFF.

V usage is TRBV7-6 and J usage is TRBJ2-7; D not resolved. Per the germline V gene, CDR1 is SGHVS and CDR2 is FNYEAQ. This CDR3 comprises 13 residues. V was pared by 2 bases and J by 6 bases, with 11 bases between. In DNA form, the CDR3 reads TGTGCCAGCAGCTTAACCATGGGAAGCGAGCAGTACTTC. Amino acids: CASSLTMGSEQYF.

This clonotype came up a few times. V gene TRBV21-1 combines with J gene TRBJ1-5; the table gives TRBD1 as D, unverified against the DNA. TRBV21-1 is a known pseudogene. CDR3 length: 15 amino acids. CDR3 protein: CASTKGQAINQPQHF. In DNA, the CDR3 is TGTGCCAGCACCAAAGGACAGGCGATCAATCAGCCCCAGCATTTT.

This rearrangement joins TRBV20-1 to TRBJ2-3; 9 bases fit TRBD1. The CDR3 is 14 amino acids. The germline gives CDR1 DFQATT, CDR2 SNEGSKA (reference sequence). J gave up 5 bases and V 6 bases, and 9 bases lay outside the gene matches. CDR3 in amino acids: CSALGQGVGDTQYF. The CDR3 nucleotides read TGCAGTGCACTGGGACAGGGTGTTGGAGATACGCAGTATTTT.

CDR3 nucleotides: TGTGCCAGCAGCTTAGATAGGACAGGGGTAAATGAAAAACTGTTTTTT. Translating gives CASSLDRTGVNEKLFF. V gene TRBV7-2 combines with J gene TRBJ1-4; 9 nucleotides agree with TRBD1. The CDR3 is made up of 16 amino acids. Germline V gene data show CDR1 as SGHTA and CDR2 as FQGNSA. Trimming took 1 base from V and 5 from J; bases not matched to a gene: 5.

This clonotype turned up a few times. The chain uses TRBV30 and TRBJ2-2; possibly TRBD2 for D (6 bases). Germline V gives CDR1 GTSNPN, CDR2 SVGIG (reference sequence). Trimming pared 5 bases from V and 0 bases from J, leaving 16 bases between. The CDR3 sequence is 16 residues long. CDR3 sequence (DNA): TGTGCCTGGGGGAAACCGGGACTCGCGAACACCGGGGAGCTGTTTTTT. It specifies CAWGKPGLANTGELFF. Using reference TRBV30 and TRBJ2-2 for the parts outside the CDR3, the full variable domain is SQTIHQWPATLVQPVGSPLSLECTVEGTSNPNLYWYRQAAGRGLQLLFYSVGIGQISSEVPQNLSASRPQDRQFILSSKKLLLSDSGFYLCAWGKPGLANTGELFFGEGSRLTVL.

This clonotype was seen at least ten times. The V gene is TRBV24-1, the J gene TRBJ2-7; D is possibly TRBD1 (5 bases). Trimming removed 7 bases at V and 4 bases at J, with 16 bases between. CDR1 is KGHDR and CDR2 is SFDVKD in the germline V gene. The CDR3 covers 14 residues. In DNA form, the CDR3 reads TGTGCCACCAGAACAGGCGAGGCTTCGTACGAGCAGTACGTC. This sequence encodes CATRTGEASYEQYV.

A few counts support this clonotype. The chain uses TRBV29-1 and TRBJ1-2; the D is unclear. The germline CDR1 and CDR2 sequences are SQVTM and ANQGSEA. CDR3 length: 9 amino acids. V dropped 8 bases and J dropped 7 bases, with 8 bases sitting between them. CDR3 in DNA: TGCAGCTCGGAACCTGGCTACACCTTC. Protein sequence: CSSEPGYTF.

This clonotype came up a few times. The chain has TRBV3-1 and TRBJ1-2, with D hard to call. V lost 3 bases, J lost 5 bases, and 4 bases lay in between. Germline V gene lookup returns CDR1 LGHDT and CDR2 YNNKEL (reference sequence). CDR3 length: 11 amino acids. The CDR3 sequence: CASSHHYGYTF. CDR3 DNA sequence: TGTGCCAGCAGCCATCATTATGGCTACACCTTC.

V usage is TRBV27 and J usage is TRBJ1-2; 12 bases agree with TRBD1. The germline gives CDR1 MNHEY, CDR2 SMNVEV (reference sequence). The V gene end was trimmed by 7 bases and the J gene end by 4 bases; junction bases not matched to a gene: 13. This CDR3 has 17 residues. Written as DNA, the CDR3 is TGTGCCAGCACAACACTCCGGGACAGGGGGCTCGGCTATGGCTACACCTTC. Its translation is CASTTLRDRGLGYGYTF.

This clonotype has just a few counts. The chain couples TRBV4-1 to TRBJ1-2; 9 bases fit TRBD1. Looked up from germline, CDR1 is MGHRA and CDR2 is YSYEKL. V was clipped by 0 bases and J by 8 bases; unmatched bases: 10. The CDR3 spans 16 residues. For the CDR3, the DNA is TGCGCCAGCAGCCAAGAAAGGACAGGGGAGATAAGGGGCTACACCTTC. Translating it yields CASSQERTGEIRGYTF.

For this clonotype: The junction differs from germline at one of its ends, possibly a read error. The rearrangement joins TRBV7-8 to TRBJ2-4, with D perhaps matching TRBD1 or TRBD2 (5 bases each). Per germline, CDR1 SGHVS and CDR2 FQNEAQ. The CDR3 has 16 amino acids. CDR3 coding DNA: TGTGCCAGCAGCCCGGGACGTTCTCTAGCCAAAAACAGTCAGTACTTC. This gives the protein CASSPGRSLAKNSQYF. The whole variable domain, filled in from reference TRBV7-8 and TRBJ2-4, reads GAGVSQSPRYKVAKRGQDVALRCDPISGHVSLFWYQQALGQGPEFLTYFQNEAQLDKSGLPSDRFFAERPEGSVSTLKIQRTQQEDSAVYLCASSPGRSLAKNSQYFGAGTRLSVL.

This clonotype was detected only a few times. The chain carries TRBV20-1 and TRBJ2-5; 9 nucleotides line up with TRBD1. The length of the CDR3 is 15 residues. V lost 7 bases and J lost 5; bases outside the gene matches: 14. Germline CDR1 is DFQATT and CDR2 is SNEGSKA (reference sequence). The CDR3 loop reads CSVWSRQGGTETQYF. The DNA of the CDR3 is TGCAGTGTATGGTCGAGACAGGGGGGAACGGAGACCCAGTACTTC.

V is TRBV20-1 and J is TRBJ2-5; the match to TRBD2 covers 7 bases. The V gene's germline CDR1 is DFQATT and CDR2 SNEGSKA (reference sequence). Trimming cost V 5 bases and J 5 bases; bases outside gene matches: 11. The length of the CDR3 is 14 residues. The CDR3, as DNA: TGCAGTGCTGCCACTAGCGTCCCGACGGAGACCCAGTACTTC. Protein: CSAATSVPTETQYF.

This clonotype showed up just a few times. V and J are TRBV4-3 and TRBJ2-3; 7 nucleotides agree with TRBD1. Germline V gene lookup returns CDR1 LGHNA and CDR2 YSLEER. The V gene end was trimmed by 3 bases and the J gene end by 3 bases; junction bases not matched to a gene: 12. CDR3 length: 17 amino acids. The CDR3, as DNA: TGCGCCAGCAGCCAGGGTCGACAGGGATTTAAAACAGATACGCAGTATTTT. Its translation is CASSQGRQGFKTDTQYF.